This entry lists 19 T cell receptor beta chains sequenced from one sample in a study of blood T cell repertoires in COVID-19. The repertoire was sequenced with immunoSEQ multiplex PCR; TCRdb's copy has only in-frame clones and lacks some. The sample has roughly 180,000 clones; approximately 90% are singletons. Specimen: peripheral blood. The receptors shown here come from a woman younger than 45 with active or convalescent COVID-19.

The V and J genes are TRBV2 and TRBJ1-1; D remains unclear. The CDR3 consists of 14 residues. Trimming stripped 4 bases from V and 8 bases from J, with 17 bases between. CDR1 is SNHLY and CDR2 is FYNNEI in the germline V gene. This CDR3 reads CASSVAGSVAEAFF. In DNA form, the CDR3 reads TGTGCCAGCAGTGTGGCAGGATCCGTCGCGGAAGCTTTCTTT.

The chain uses TRBV7-2 and TRBJ1-5; tentatively, D is TRBD1 (5 bases). The CDR3 covers 15 residues. The ends were cut back, 4 bases at V and 1 base at J, with 11 bases in the middle. Germline CDR1 SGHTA, CDR2 FQGNSA. CDR3 nucleotides: TGTGCCAGCAGCTGGGGCTCAGAAAGCAATCAGCCCCAGCATTTT. Protein product: CASSWGSESNQPQHF.

This chain links TRBV28 with TRBJ1-6; TRBD1 matches at 9 bases. This CDR3 comprises 17 residues. Trimming at V came to 8 bases and at J to 7 bases, leaving 15 bases not matched to a gene. Germline CDR1 and CDR2: MDHEN and SYDVKM. CDR3 sequence: CASRTQARTGVNSPLHF. In DNA form, the CDR3 reads TGTGCCAGCCGTACCCAAGCCAGGACAGGGGTAAATTCACCCCTCCACTTT. The full variable domain, in which reference TRBV28 and TRBJ1-6 provide the parts outside the CDR3, is DVKVTQSSRYLVKRTGEKVFLECVQDMDHENMFWYRQDPGLGLRLIYFSYDVKMKEKGDIPEGYSVSREKKERFSLILESASTNQTSMYLCASRTQARTGVNSPLHFGNGTRLTVT.

The chain is built from TRBV19 and TRBJ1-2; D remains ambiguous. CDR3 length: 12 amino acids. The germline gives CDR1 LNHDA, CDR2 SQIVND (reference sequence). V gave up 3 bases and J gave up 8 bases, with 10 bases separating them. CDR3 sequence reads: CASSIGSRGYTF. CDR3 nucleotide sequence: TGTGCCAGTAGTATTGGGTCTAGGGGCTACACCTTC. Full variable domain (rest looked up from reference TRBV19 and TRBJ1-2): DGGITQSPKYLFRKEGQNVTLSCEQNLNHDAMYWYRQDPGQGLRLIYYSQIVNDFQKGDIAEGYSVSREKKESFPLTVTSAQKNPTAFYLCASSIGSRGYTFGSGTRLTVV.

The V gene is TRBV19, the J gene TRBJ1-1, with D perhaps matching TRBD1 (6 bases). V lost 5 bases, J lost 4 bases, and 14 bases lay in between. The CDR3 totals 14 residues. Germline values: CDR1 LNHDA, CDR2 SQIVND (reference sequence). The CDR3 spells CASSYRVEVTEAFF. CDR3 sequence (DNA): TGTGCCAGTAGTTACAGGGTTGAGGTCACTGAAGCTTTCTTT. The full variable domain, rest sourced from reference TRBV19 and TRBJ1-1, is DGGITQSPKYLFRKEGQNVTLSCEQNLNHDAMYWYRQDPGQGLRLIYYSQIVNDFQKGDIAEGYSVSREKKESFPLTVTSAQKNPTAFYLCASSYRVEVTEAFFGQGTRLTVV.

This rearrangement joins TRBV3-1 (or the pseudogene TRBV3-2) to TRBJ2-7, with 7 bases lining up with TRBD1. The CDR3 consists of 15 residues. The V gene end was trimmed by 4 bases and the J gene end by 3 bases; junction bases not matched to a gene: 9. The germline V gene encodes CDR1 LGHDT and CDR2 YNNKEL (reference sequence). CDR3 sequence reads: CASSPDREYYYEQYF. CDR3 bases: TGTGCCAGCAGCCCCGACAGGGAGTATTACTACGAGCAGTACTTC.

The chain recombines TRBV6-5 with TRBJ2-3; tentatively, D is TRBD1 (6 bases). The CDR3 is 16 residues long. The V end lost 4 bases, the J end lost 0 bases, and 14 bases lay between the germline ends. Germline V gives CDR1 MNHEY, CDR2 SVGAGI. The CDR3 loop is CASSLRADRSTDTQYF. CDR3 DNA sequence: TGTGCCAGCAGTTTACGCGCTGACAGGAGCACAGATACGCAGTATTTT.

The chain couples TRBV9 to TRBJ2-1; TRBD2 might be the D (5 bases). Per the germline V gene, CDR1 is SGDLS and CDR2 is YYNGEE. CDR3 size: 15 residues. Deletions cut 5 bases from V and 7 bases from J, with 19 bases between. The CDR3 loop is CASSIIMSPGNEQFF. The CDR3 DNA reads as TGTGCCAGCAGTATCATTATGTCTCCGGGGAATGAGCAGTTCTTC.

This rearrangement joins TRBV7-2 to TRBJ1-1, with TRBD1 matching over 7 bases. Germline V CDR1 and CDR2: SGHTA, FQGNSA. V trimming: 3 bases; J trimming: 1 base; junction bases outside the gene matches: 2. The CDR3 consists of 14 residues. CDR3 sequence reads: CASSLGQSNTEAFF. In nucleotides, the CDR3 is TGTGCCAGCAGCTTGGGACAGTCGAACACTGAAGCTTTCTTT.

The chain recombines TRBV24-1 with TRBJ2-3; D not certain. Germline V CDR1 and CDR2: KGHDR, SFDVKD. This CDR3 spans 14 amino acids. V shed 0 bases and J shed 6 bases, with 9 bases lying between them. The CDR3 bases are TGTGCCACCAGTGATTTGGGAGTGGCGGATACGCAGTATTTT. It translates to CATSDLGVADTQYF.

This clone is a singleton in its sample. This chain connects TRBV27 to TRBJ1-2; TRBD1 matches at 8 bases. J gave up 3 bases and V 5 bases, and 5 bases lay outside the gene matches. This CDR3 comprises 14 residues. CDR1 and CDR2 from the germline V gene are MNHEY and SMNVEV (reference sequence). Here the CDR3 reads CASSLGQGHYGYTF. DNA of the CDR3: TGTGCCAGCAGTCTCGGACAGGGCCACTATGGCTACACCTTC.

The chain links TRBV6-2 or TRBV6-3 to TRBJ2-1; no firm D call. The CDR3 totals 13 residues. Germline assignment: CDR1 MNHEY and CDR2 SVGEGT. Deletions cut 4 bases from V and 6 bases from J, with 10 bases between. The CDR3 is CASSSGSANEQFF. Written as DNA, the CDR3 is TGTGCCAGCAGTTCCGGTTCTGCCAATGAGCAGTTCTTC.

The V call is TRBV6-5, the J call TRBJ1-2; possibly TRBD1 for D (6 bases). Trimming pared 5 bases from V and 7 bases from J, leaving 14 bases between. Germline V lookup: CDR1 MNHEY, CDR2 SVGAGI. This CDR3 comprises 13 residues. The CDR3 nucleotides are TGTGCCAGCAGTAGGACAGTACAGGTTGGCTACACCTTC. It specifies CASSRTVQVGYTF.

The rearrangement uses TRBV2 and TRBJ1-2; a weak D match, TRBD1 (5 bases). This CDR3 spans 13 amino acids. Germline values: CDR1 SNHLY, CDR2 FYNNEI. V was shortened by 4 bases and J by 2 bases, with 8 bases between the two germline ends. The CDR3 coding sequence is TGTGCCAGCAGTGGGACAAGGAACTATGGCTACACCTTC. Its translation is CASSGTRNYGYTF. The whole variable domain, filled in from reference TRBV2 and TRBJ1-2, reads EPEVTQTPSHQVTQMGQEVILRCVPISNHLYFYWYRQILGQKVEFLVSFYNNEISEKSEIFDDQFSVERPDGSNFTLKIRSTKLEDSAMYFCASSGTRNYGYTFGSGTRLTVV.

The V and J genes are TRBV6-5 and TRBJ1-1; 8 positions agree with TRBD1. V shed 4 bases and J 11 bases; nucleotides not matched to a gene: 3. This CDR3 has 11 amino acids. Germline CDR1 MNHEY, CDR2 SVGAGI. The CDR3 is CASSSQGGAFF. The CDR3, as DNA: TGTGCCAGCAGTTCACAGGGGGGTGCTTTCTTT.

V gene TRBV6-2 or TRBV6-3 combines with J gene TRBJ1-5; no reliable D call. The CDR3 is made up of 12 amino acids. Looked up from germline, CDR1 is MNHEY and CDR2 is SVGEGT. The V end was cut by 4 bases, the J end by 7 bases, with 8 bases between. For the CDR3, the DNA is TGTGCCAGCAGTTTAGCGGGACAGCCCCAGCATTTT. It is translated as CASSLAGQPQHF.

The chain carries TRBV6-5 and TRBJ2-3; TRBD1 matches 10 bases. The CDR3 is made up of 16 amino acids. Trimming removed 4 bases from V and 0 bases from J; junction bases left unmatched: 4. Germline lookup yields CDR1 MNHEY and CDR2 SVGAGI. The CDR3 here is CASSSGTGASTDTQYF. CDR3 in DNA: TGTGCCAGCAGTTCCGGGACAGGGGCCAGCACAGATACGCAGTATTTT.

The V gene is TRBV18, the J gene TRBJ1-4; D possibly corresponds to TRBD1 (5 bases). Germline CDR1 reads KGHSH; CDR2 reads LQKENI. There are 13 residues in the CDR3. V shed 5 bases and J shed 7 bases, with 11 bases lying between them. The CDR3 is CASSRGRGEKLFF. The CDR3 DNA reads TGTGCCAGCTCAAGGGGAAGGGGTGAAAAACTGTTTTTT.

The chain uses TRBV27 and TRBJ1-2; TRBD1 might be the D (5 bases). This CDR3 contains 13 residues. CDR1 and CDR2 (germline): MNHEY, SMNVEV (reference sequence). With 6 bases removed from V and 7 bases from J, the gap between germline ends came to 15 bases. The CDR3 protein is CASRFGGVSGYTF. CDR3 in DNA: TGTGCCAGCAGGTTCGGGGGGGTGAGTGGCTACACCTTC.